These T cell receptor beta chains were read from a single sample in a study of blood T cell repertoires in COVID-19. TCRdb keeps only in-frame clones here, not all; method: immunoSEQ multiplex PCR. The data hold a few hundred thousand clones, with over 75% observed a single time. Sequencing used peripheral blood. The receptors come from a man aged 45 to 65 with active or convalescent COVID-19. Each CDR3 is given without its conserved first and last residue. D genes are given only for firm matches.

d_call v_call cdr3_aa
. TRBV3-1/TRBV3-2 ASSPTSDTYGYT
TRBD1 TRBV9 ASSVPGQTTNTGELF
. TRBV9 ASSPQIGSNYNEQF
TRBD1 TRBV7-8 ASSFLTGGYYTGELF
TRBD2 TRBV7-3 ASSSGGAGRNEQF
. TRBV5-1 ASSATGYNTEAF
TRBD2 TRBV4-1 ASSQEASGYVTNEQF
TRBD2 TRBV5-1 ASRVTSGSGTGELF
. TRBV18 ASSPPGGKVF
TRBD2 TRBV15 ATSQSGISFDKNIQY
. TRBV5-1 ASSFGVTSGALGTQY
. TRBV21-1 ASSKRNRLAADRRAKTQNEQY
. TRBV20-1 STRGATEAF
. TRBV6-2/TRBV6-3 ASSYSVNYGYT
. TRBV15 ATSRDMGPLDYGYT
. TRBV28 ASSGGTANEKLF
TRBD2 TRBV9 ASSVSSGRRAGELF
. TRBV27 ATLGPSYYGYT